The next 23 T cell receptor beta chains were all read from a single sample in a study of shared clonotypes between healthy human individuals. The assay was immunoSEQ multiplex PCR, and TCRdb's table has in-frame clones only and misses some. The sample holds 550,000 to 700,000 clones; around 78% are singletons and the top ten take roughly 1.9%. Input material: memory CD4+ T cells sorted from blood. Documented subset: CD45RA-negative fraction. These receptor sequences come from a woman in her twenties or thirties in good health.

This clone was found a few times. The chain couples TRBV6-1 to TRBJ2-1; 7 bases are shared with TRBD1. The CDR3 is 14 amino acids. Losses at the gene ends were 7 bases for V and 2 bases for J; bases not matched to a gene: 5. CDR1 and CDR2 (germline): MNHNS, SASEGT. The chain's CDR3 is CASTPQGAYNEQFF. CDR3 nucleotides: TGTGCCAGCACTCCTCAGGGGGCCTACAATGAGCAGTTCTTC.

Concerning this clone itself: In the same sample, other DNA sequences code for this CDR3. V is TRBV4-1 and J is TRBJ2-1; TRBD2 aligns across 10 bases. The CDR3 loop spans 15 amino acids. With V trimmed by 4 bases and J by 5 bases, 5 bases remained unmatched. The germline gives CDR1 MGHRA, CDR2 YSYEKL. The CDR3 region has the DNA TGCGCCAGCAGCCGTATAGCGGGAGGCAACAATGAGCAGTTCTTC. This gives the protein CASSRIAGGNNEQFF.

The CDR3 nucleotides read TGTGCCAGCAGCGTAGAAGATACGCAGTATTTT. Its translation: CASSVEDTQYF. This chain links TRBV9 with TRBJ2-3; D unclear. CDR1 is SGDLS and CDR2 is YYNGEE in the germline V gene. Trimming took off 0 bases at V and 5 bases at J, with 1 base between the two ends. The CDR3 has 11 amino acids. The whole variable domain, filled in from reference TRBV9 and TRBJ2-3, reads DSGVTQTPKHLITATGQRVTLRCSPRSGDLSVYWYQQSLDQGLQFLIQYYNGEERAKGNILERFSAQQFPDLHSELNLSSLELGDSALYFCASSVEDTQYFGPGTRLTVL.

The rearrangement uses TRBV2 and TRBJ2-2; weak D call: TRBD1 (6 bases). This CDR3 spans 14 amino acids. V shed 5 bases and J shed 4 bases, with 11 bases lying between them. Germline CDR1 SNHLY, CDR2 FYNNEI. CDR3 DNA sequence: TGTGCCAGCAGTAGGGGGACGGCCACCGGGGAGCTGTTTTTT. Residues: CASSRGTATGELFF. Combining the CDR3 with reference TRBV2 and TRBJ2-2 gives the whole variable domain EPEVTQTPSHQVTQMGQEVILRCVPISNHLYFYWYRQILGQKVEFLVSFYNNEISEKSEIFDDQFSVERPDGSNFTLKIRSTKLEDSAMYFCASSRGTATGELFFGEGSRLTVL.

This clone was seen a handful of times. The genes are TRBV5-1 and TRBJ2-3, with no clear D. Trimming shortened V by 0 bases and J by 3 bases, and 11 bases separated the two germline ends. The CDR3 has 15 residues. Germline loops: CDR1 SGHRS, CDR2 YFSETQ. CDR3 amino acids: CASSLDSPETDTQYF. The CDR3 region has the DNA TGCGCCAGCAGCTTGGATAGTCCCGAAACAGATACGCAGTATTTT.

The gene calls are TRBV5-1 and TRBJ2-5; D call uncertain. CDR1 is SGHRS, CDR2 YFSETQ, per germline. The CDR3 has 14 residues. V lost 1 base to trimming and J lost 4 bases, with 11 bases between them. The CDR3 DNA reads TGCGCCAGCAGCTTGTCTGGGGTGACAGAGACCCAGTACTTC. It yields the protein CASSLSGVTETQYF.

The V call is TRBV28, the J call TRBJ2-7; TRBD2 aligns across 15 bases. Losses at the gene ends were 6 bases for V and 6 bases for J; bases not matched to a gene: 12. This CDR3 comprises 17 residues. CDR1 MDHEN and CDR2 SYDVKM come from the germline V gene. CDR3 nucleotides: TGTGCCAGCAGCCCTCCCGGACTAGCGGGAGGGCGACGCGAGCAGTACTTC. Its translation is CASSPPGLAGGRREQYF.

The table lists this clone with a few counts. The rearrangement uses TRBV10-1 and TRBJ2-7; 14 bases are a match to TRBD2. CDR3 length: 15 amino acids. CDR1 and CDR2 (germline): WNHNN, SYGVQD (reference sequence). Trimming at V came to 3 bases and at J to 4 bases, leaving 2 bases not matched to a gene. CDR3 in DNA: TGCGCCAGCAGTGACCGACTAGCGGGAGGGTACGAGCAGTACTTC. The encoded protein is CASSDRLAGGYEQYF.

This clone was observed a handful of times. The chain is built from TRBV5-1 and TRBJ2-1; no definite D call. The CDR3 spans 13 residues. V was shortened by 6 bases and J by 6 bases, with 13 bases between the two germline ends. The germline CDR1 and CDR2 sequences are SGHRS and YFSETQ. CDR3 nucleotide sequence: TGCGCCAGCAAGCCCCGTACCTCCAATGAGCAGTTCTTC. Amino acid sequence: CASKPRTSNEQFF.

V gene TRBV4-2 combines with J gene TRBJ2-6; 8 bases align to TRBD1. Germline CDR1 and CDR2: LGHNA and YNFKEQ. The CDR3 contains 21 residues. Trimming cost V 1 base and J 2 bases; bases outside gene matches: 16. This CDR3 reads CASSQAAARRGLEAGANVLTF. CDR3 coding DNA: TGTGCCAGCAGCCAAGCTGCCGCCCGCAGGGGGCTGGAGGCTGGGGCCAACGTCCTGACTTTC.

This clone has a single count. The chain joins TRBV7-9 to TRBJ2-3; D not resolved. Per the germline V gene, CDR1 is SEHNR and CDR2 is FQNEAQ (reference sequence). CDR3 length: 14 amino acids. V was clipped by 0 bases and J by 2 bases, with 6 bases between them. The CDR3 nucleotides are TGTGCCAGCAGCTTAGCGATGCCCACAGATACGCAGTATTTT. The encoded protein is CASSLAMPTDTQYF.

The V gene is TRBV5-1, the J gene TRBJ1-2, with 9 bases that match TRBD1. The CDR3 is 16 amino acids. Germline assignment: CDR1 SGHRS and CDR2 YFSETQ. Germline trimming cut 3 bases from V and 4 bases from J; bases unmatched to any gene: 10. The CDR3 DNA reads as TGCGCCAGCAGCTCTACAGCGGACAGGGGAGCCTATGGCTACACCTTC. It is translated as CASSSTADRGAYGYTF.

The rearrangement uses TRBV6-1 and TRBJ2-1, with 13 positions matching TRBD2. Germline V gene sequence: CDR1 MNHNS, CDR2 SASEGT. The CDR3 extends over 15 amino acids. J was trimmed by 9 bases and V by 5 bases; bases with no gene match: 7. The CDR3 coding sequence is TGTGCCAGCAGTACGGGACTAGCGGGACTCGGTGAGCAGTTCTTC. Protein: CASSTGLAGLGEQFF.

The chain recombines TRBV7-7 with TRBJ2-1; tentative D call: TRBD1 (5 bases). Germline-derived CDR1 and CDR2 are SSHAT and FNYEAQ (reference sequence). The CDR3 consists of 13 residues. Trimming took off 5 bases at V and 4 bases at J, with 9 bases between the two ends. The CDR3 region is CASSRDRYNEQFF. DNA for the CDR3: TGTGCCAGCAGCCGAGACAGATACAATGAGCAGTTCTTC.

The rearrangement uses TRBV19 and TRBJ2-5, with D maybe TRBD2 (5 bases). This CDR3 contains 15 residues. V was shortened by 6 bases and J by 2 bases, with 16 bases between the two germline ends. CDR1 LNHDA and CDR2 SQIVND come from the germline V gene (reference sequence). For the CDR3, the DNA is TGTGCCAGTAGCGGAACGAGGACGGGGCAAGAGACCCAGTACTTC. It specifies CASSGTRTGQETQYF. Supplemented by reference TRBV19 and TRBJ2-5, the full variable domain reads DGGITQSPKYLFRKEGQNVTLSCEQNLNHDAMYWYRQDPGQGLRLIYYSQIVNDFQKGDIAEGYSVSREKKESFPLTVTSAQKNPTAFYLCASSGTRTGQETQYFGPGTRLLVL.

V and J are TRBV9 and TRBJ2-1; 8 bases map to TRBD2. The CDR3 loop spans 20 amino acids. Unmatched junction bases numbered 25, after V lost 3 bases and J lost 8 bases. Germline-derived CDR1 and CDR2 are SGDLS and YYNGEE. CDR3 in amino acids: CASSEAPMMRWTSFVDEQFF. The CDR3 region has the DNA TGTGCCAGCAGCGAAGCTCCTATGATGAGGTGGACTAGCTTCGTCGATGAGCAGTTCTTC.

Comment on this clone: A much larger clone sits a single nucleotide away, making a read error possible. J is TRBJ1-1 and V is TRBV7-3; D gene unclear. Germline assignment: CDR1 SGHTA and CDR2 FQGTGA. Trimming shortened V by 2 bases and J by 0 bases, and 4 bases separated the two germline ends. CDR3 length equals 13 residues. CDR3 protein: CASSLQVNTEAFF. As DNA, the CDR3 is TGTGCCAGCAGCTTACAGGTGAACACTGAAGCTTTCTTT. The full variable domain, with the rest looked up from reference TRBV7-3 and TRBJ1-1, is GAGVSQTPSNKVTEKGKYVELRCDPISGHTALYWYRQSLGQGPEFLIYFQGTGAADDSGLPNDRFFAVRPEGSVSTLKIQRTERGDSAVYLCASSLQVNTEAFFGQGTRLTVV.

This chain uses TRBV5-4 with TRBJ2-7, with 9 bases fitting TRBD2. V shed 3 bases and J 4 bases; nucleotides not matched to a gene: 14. This CDR3 comprises 17 residues. Germline V gene lookup returns CDR1 SGHNT and CDR2 YYREEE (reference sequence). DNA of the CDR3: TGTGCCAGCAGCTCTTCTAGCGGGGCCGACAAACTATACGAGCAGTACTTC. It yields the protein CASSSSSGADKLYEQYF.

The gene calls are TRBV27 and TRBJ2-1, with D uncertain. V lost 5 bases and J 7 bases, leaving 9 bases between the germline ends. This CDR3 contains 12 residues. Germline V CDR1 and CDR2: MNHEY, SMNVEV (reference sequence). CDR3 DNA sequence: TGTGCCAGCAGTAAAAGAGAAAATGAGCAGTTCTTC. Its protein is CASSKRENEQFF.

CDR3 nucleotides: TGCGCCAGCAGCCAACCCGACAGGGGGGCTAGAAGCGAGCAGTACTTC. Its protein is CASSQPDRGARSEQYF. This chain connects TRBV4-1 to TRBJ2-7; 9 bases line up with TRBD1. This CDR3 has 16 amino acids. V lost 2 bases, J lost 6 bases, and 11 bases stayed unmatched. CDR1 MGHRA and CDR2 YSYEKL come from the germline V gene.

V is TRBV2 and J is TRBJ1-2, with 8 bases fitting TRBD1. The ends lost 0 bases at V and 5 bases at J; junction bases unmatched: 2. The CDR3 contains 14 residues. In germline, CDR1 is SNHLY, CDR2 FYNNEI. The CDR3 sequence: CASSEARTGYGYTF. Here the CDR3 DNA reads TGTGCCAGCAGTGAAGCCCGGACAGGGTATGGCTACACCTTC.

This clone was counted a few times. Other DNA sequences of this sample code for an identical CDR3. The V and J genes are TRBV11-2 and TRBJ1-5; D is unresolved. Germline CDR1 reads SGHAT; CDR2 reads FQNNGV. The CDR3 runs to 13 residues. V was shortened by 3 bases and J by 1 base, with 4 bases between the two germline ends. CDR3 sequence reads: CASSLYSNQPQHF. The DNA of the CDR3 is TGTGCCAGCAGCTTGTACAGCAATCAGCCCCAGCATTTT.

V usage is TRBV5-4 and J usage is TRBJ1-6; 7 bases line up with TRBD1. CDR3 length equals 14 residues. V shed 4 bases and J 6 bases; nucleotides not matched to a gene: 4. Germline V gene lookup returns CDR1 SGHNT and CDR2 YYREEE (reference sequence). This CDR3 reads CASSVDRVNSPLHF. CDR3 in DNA: TGTGCCAGCAGCGTTGACAGGGTTAATTCACCCCTCCACTTT.